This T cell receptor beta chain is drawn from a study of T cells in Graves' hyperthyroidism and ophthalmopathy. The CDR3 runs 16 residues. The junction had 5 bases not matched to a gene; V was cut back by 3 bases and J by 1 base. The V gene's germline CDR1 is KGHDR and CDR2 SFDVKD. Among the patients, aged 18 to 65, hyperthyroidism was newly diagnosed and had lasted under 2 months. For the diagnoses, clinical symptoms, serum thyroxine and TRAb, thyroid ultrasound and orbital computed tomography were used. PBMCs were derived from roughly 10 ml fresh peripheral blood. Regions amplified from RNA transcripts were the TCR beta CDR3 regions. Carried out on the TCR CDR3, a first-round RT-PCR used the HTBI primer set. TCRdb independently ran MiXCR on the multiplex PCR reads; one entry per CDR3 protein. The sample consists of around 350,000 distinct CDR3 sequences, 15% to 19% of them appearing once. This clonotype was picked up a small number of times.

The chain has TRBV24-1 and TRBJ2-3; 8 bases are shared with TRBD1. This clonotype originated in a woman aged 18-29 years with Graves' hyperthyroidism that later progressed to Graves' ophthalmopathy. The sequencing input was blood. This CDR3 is CATSDPPGQGTDTQYF. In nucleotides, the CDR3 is TGTGCCACCAGTGATCCCCCGGGACAGGGCACAGATACGCAGTATTTT.